Below, 21 T cell receptor beta chains from the same sample are listed, as sequenced in a study of monozygotic twins with inflammatory bowel disease. No DNA is given; TCRdb re-called the 5' RACE reads and lists each CDR3 protein once. The data include approximately 330,000 distinct CDR3 sequences; the top ten clones carry approximately 2%. The sequenced material came from blood. These TCRs come from a human donor with ulcerative colitis or Crohn's disease, or a healthy co-twin of an affected twin (not recorded which).

The rearrangement joins TRBV5-1 to TRBJ2-3. The CDR3 contains 16 residues. CDR1 and CDR2 from the germline V gene are SGHRS and YFSETQ. CDR3 region: CASSLSARPSTDTQYF.

The chain has TRBV12-3 or TRBV12-4 and TRBJ2-3. The CDR3 is made up of 16 amino acids. Here the CDR3 reads CASSLDASLGTDTQYF.

CDR3 residues: CASSPPFTPNEQFF. V usage is TRBV18 and J usage is TRBJ2-1. Germline assignment: CDR1 KGHSH and CDR2 LQKENI. The CDR3 has 14 amino acids. Combining the CDR3 with reference TRBV18 and TRBJ2-1 gives the whole variable domain NAGVMQNPRHLVRRRGQEARLRCSPMKGHSHVYWYRQLPEEGLKFMVYLQKENIIDESGMPKERFSAEFPKEGPSILRIQQVVRGDSAAYFCASSPPFTPNEQFFGPGTRLTVL.

The rearrangement links TRBV6-1 to TRBJ2-4. The CDR3 has 14 residues. Looked up from germline, CDR1 is MNHNS and CDR2 is SASEGT. The CDR3 sequence is CASSEEGFLNMQYF.

The V and J genes are TRBV12-3 or TRBV12-4 and TRBJ2-3; TCRdb picks TRBD1, but there is no DNA to check that call. The CDR3 sequence is 13 residues long. The CDR3 here is CASSLIGADTQYF.

The V gene is TRBV5-1, the J gene TRBJ2-3. The germline CDR1 and CDR2 sequences are SGHRS and YFSETQ. The CDR3 length is 11 residues. The CDR3 sequence: CASSSRDTQYF. The full variable domain, its missing parts supplied by reference TRBV5-1 and TRBJ2-3, is KAGVTQTPRYLIKTRGQQVTLSCSPISGHRSVSWYQQTPGQGLQFLFEYFSETQRNKGNFPGRFSGRQFSNSRSEMNVSTLELGDSALYLCASSSRDTQYFGPGTRLTVL.

The chain employs TRBV20-1 and TRBJ2-3; without DNA, the TCRdb call of TRBD2 cannot be checked. The CDR3 is 13 residues long. CDR1 and CDR2 from the germline V gene are DFQATT and SNEGSKA (reference sequence). This CDR3 reads CSGKLAGTDTQYF.

The J gene is TRBJ2-5, the V gene TRBV28; TCRdb returns TRBD1, unconfirmable since there is no DNA. Germline V gene data show CDR1 as MDHEN and CDR2 as SYDVKM. The CDR3 spans 13 residues. The CDR3: CASSRDPIEAQYF.

The chain combines TRBV11-3 with TRBJ2-2; TCRdb names TRBD1, which stays unverified in the absence of DNA. The length of the CDR3 is 16 residues. Looked up from germline, CDR1 is SGHNT and CDR2 is YENEEA. The CDR3 reads CASSLRWDRGTGELFF. The full variable domain, its missing parts supplied by reference TRBV11-3 and TRBJ2-2, is EAGVVQSPRYKIIEKKQPVAFWCNPISGHNTLYWYLQNLGQGPELLIRYENEEAVDDSQLPKDRFSAERLKGVDSTLKIQPAELGDSAVYLCASSLRWDRGTGELFFGEGSRLTVL.

This chain links TRBV4-3 with TRBJ2-1; TCRdb returns TRBD1, unconfirmable since there is no DNA. There are 14 residues in the CDR3. Germline CDR1 is LGHNA and CDR2 is YSLEER. The CDR3 reads CASSQDRGLNEQFF.

The chain links TRBV2 to TRBJ1-1. Germline V gene data show CDR1 as SNHLY and CDR2 as FYNNEI. The length of the CDR3 is 12 residues. The chain's CDR3 is CASSSSRIWAFF.

This chain uses TRBV7-9 with TRBJ2-5; without DNA, the TCRdb call of TRBD1 cannot be checked. The CDR3 runs 13 residues. Germline V gives CDR1 SEHNR, CDR2 FQNEAQ (reference sequence). The CDR3 spells CASSGRQQETQYF.

This chain links TRBV4-1 with TRBJ1-1. The germline CDR1 and CDR2 sequences are MGHRA and YSYEKL. The CDR3 contains 13 residues. The CDR3 is CASSQGVQSSAFF.

The rearrangement uses TRBV7-8 and TRBJ2-7; TCRdb reports TRBD2, a call that lacks DNA to check it against. The CDR3 length is 12 residues. Germline-derived CDR1 and CDR2 are SGHVS and FQNEAQ. The CDR3 protein is CASSPSRGDKSF.

The genes are TRBV28 and TRBJ2-3. The length of the CDR3 is 16 residues. In germline, CDR1 is MDHEN, CDR2 SYDVKM. The CDR3 sequence: CASRLGLAHSTDTQYF.

The chain links TRBV20-1 to TRBJ2-7; TCRdb outputs TRBD1, but without DNA this stays unchecked. Per germline, CDR1 DFQATT and CDR2 SNEGSKA (reference sequence). The CDR3 has 13 residues. CDR3 protein: CSALGQTKYEQYF.

The rearrangement links TRBV20-1 to TRBJ2-3. Germline V CDR1 and CDR2: DFQATT, SNEGSKA (reference sequence). This CDR3 spans 13 amino acids. The CDR3 is CSASRQSTDTQYF.

V and J are TRBV5-1 and TRBJ2-1; TCRdb calls TRBD2, which cannot be checked without DNA. The CDR3 length is 15 residues. Germline-derived CDR1 and CDR2 are SGHRS and YFSETQ. The CDR3 loop reads CASTPSSDPYNEQFF.

The rearrangement uses TRBV7-2 and TRBJ2-5; as DNA is missing, the TRBD1 call by TCRdb cannot be tested. The CDR3 runs to 21 residues. The germline V gene encodes CDR1 SGHTA and CDR2 FQGNSA. Here the CDR3 reads CASSLASGRGGLLKRQETQYF.

J is TRBJ2-7 and V is TRBV18; TCRdb's D gene call, TRBD2, goes unchecked for lack of DNA. CDR1 is KGHSH and CDR2 is LQKENI in the germline V gene. The CDR3 sequence is 15 residues long. The CDR3 reads CASSPKAGVFYEQYF.

The rearrangement links TRBV20-1 to TRBJ1-3. The CDR3 totals 14 residues. From germline, CDR1 is DFQATT and CDR2 SNEGSKA (reference sequence). This chain's CDR3 is CSAPLGSSGNTIYF.